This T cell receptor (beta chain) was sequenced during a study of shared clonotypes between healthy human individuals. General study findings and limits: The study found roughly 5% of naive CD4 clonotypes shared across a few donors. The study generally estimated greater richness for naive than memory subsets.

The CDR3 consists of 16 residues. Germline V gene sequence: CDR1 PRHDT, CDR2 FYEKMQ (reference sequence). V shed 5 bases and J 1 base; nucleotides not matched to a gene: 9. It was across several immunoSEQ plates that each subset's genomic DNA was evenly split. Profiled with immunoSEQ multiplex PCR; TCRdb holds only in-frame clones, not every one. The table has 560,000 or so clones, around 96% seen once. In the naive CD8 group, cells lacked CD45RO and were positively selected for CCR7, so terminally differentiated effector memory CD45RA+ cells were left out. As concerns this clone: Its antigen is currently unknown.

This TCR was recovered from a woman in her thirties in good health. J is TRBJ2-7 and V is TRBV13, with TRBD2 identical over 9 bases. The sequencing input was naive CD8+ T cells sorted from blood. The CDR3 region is CASSAQGSGSSYEQYF. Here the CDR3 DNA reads TGTGCCAGCAGCGCCCAGGGTAGCGGGAGTTCCTACGAGCAGTACTTC. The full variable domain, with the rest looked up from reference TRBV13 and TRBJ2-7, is AAGVIQSPRHLIKEKRETATLKCYPIPRHDTVYWYQQGPGQDPQFLISFYEKMQSDKGSIPDRFSAQQFSDYHSELNMSSLELGDSALYFCASSAQGSGSSYEQYFGPGTRLTVT.